This T cell receptor beta chain was captured in a study of blood T cell repertoires in COVID-19. Looking at the study overall: Sites in the United States, Italy and Spain provided acute and convalescent COVID-19 samples. In each case, the material was cDNA or gDNA derived from T cells, B-cell-depleted T cells, or PBMCs.

CDR3 length: 16 amino acids. Germline CDR1 SGHVS, CDR2 FQNEAQ. V lost 5 bases to trimming and J lost 3 bases, with 17 bases between them. In the authors' workflow: Quantification of nucleated cells was approximated via reference gene primer amplification. Generated by immunoSEQ multiplex PCR, the TCRdb table keeps only in-frame clones and is missing some. D and trimming were read from the DNA, whereas the V and J calls and clone size are those reported in that table. The table includes 40,000 to 55,000 clones, about 89% detected once. The sequenced sample consisted of peripheral blood. The chain is built from TRBV7-8 and TRBJ2-1; weak D call: TRBD2 (6 bases). The source is a man aged 65 to 85 with active COVID-19. The CDR3 region has the DNA TGTGCCAGCAGCGTATTCTCGGGACTTTACTACAATGAGCAGTTCTTC. Translated, it gives CASSVFSGLYYNEQFF.